This TCR beta chain derives from a study of cytomegalovirus exposure and HLA in healthy donors. Whole-study context: The study placed less than 90% of its approximately 430 genotyped donors in the Caucasian-associated ancestry cluster. Overall study findings and caveats: TCR beta sequences numbering around 15,000 were associated with HLA alleles at 0.05 false discovery rate in a later analysis. Three CMV-associated chains were confirmed in vitro to be specific for CMV antigens.

The PCR was carried out with 60 Vbeta primers and 13 Jbeta primers. Sequencing used immunoSEQ multiplex PCR; TCRdb keeps in-frame clones, though not all of them. The sample lists 200,000 to 250,000 clones, just under 70% occurring once. This clone was observed a single time. The antigen is not known. V was trimmed by 2 bases and J by 11 bases, leaving 13 bases between them. The CDR3 runs 13 residues. Germline CDR1 MNHEY, CDR2 SVGAGI. The chain uses TRBV6-5 and TRBJ1-5; D is unclear. The specimen was PBMCs. The origin of this receptor is a man in his forties in good health and CMV-seropositive. CDR3 DNA: TGTGCCAGCAGTTACAAACTGGGCCGAGCCCAGCATTTT. This encodes CASSYKLGRAQHF.